These 32 T cell receptor beta chains came from one sample sequenced in a study of T cells in localized non-small cell lung cancer. Measured with immunoSEQ multiplex PCR; TCRdb has only the in-frame clones, and not every one. The sample lists 90,000 to 100,000 clones, roughly 91% seen once, with over 4% in the top ten. Sequences were derived from PBMCs, sampled before any cancer treatment. The receptors shown here come from a woman between 35 and 70 years old with stage II squamous cell lung carcinoma.

The gene calls are TRBV7-9 and TRBJ1-5; 7 bases map to TRBD1. The ends lost 3 bases at V and 6 bases at J; junction bases unmatched: 5. The CDR3 runs 14 residues. Per the germline V gene, CDR1 is SEHNR and CDR2 is FQNEAQ (reference sequence). CDR3 sequence reads: CASSFAGGIQPQHF. The CDR3 nucleotides read TGTGCCAGCAGCTTCGCAGGGGGAATTCAGCCCCAGCATTTT.

The chain has TRBV11-3 and TRBJ1-5; 9 bases are shared with TRBD1. Trimming cost V 6 bases and J 6 bases; bases outside gene matches: 12. Germline CDR1 SGHNT, CDR2 YENEEA. The CDR3 has 16 amino acids. The CDR3 DNA reads TGTGCCAGCAGTCCTATCCCGGGACAGGGTTGTCAGCCCCAGCATTTT. It codes for CASSPIPGQGCQPQHF.

The rearrangement joins TRBV6-6 to TRBJ1-5; D uncertain. Trimming took off 8 bases at V and 4 bases at J, with 12 bases between the two ends. CDR1 is MNHNY, CDR2 SVGAGI, per germline (reference sequence). The CDR3 loop spans 13 amino acids. The CDR3 DNA is TGTGCCAGCCGATTCGCGGGGAATCAGCCCCAGCATTTT. Protein sequence: CASRFAGNQPQHF.

V usage is TRBV4-1 and J usage is TRBJ1-4; the match to TRBD1 covers 8 bases. Germline V CDR1 and CDR2: MGHRA, YSYEKL. Losses at the gene ends were 3 bases for V and 4 bases for J; bases not matched to a gene: 4. The CDR3 length is 15 residues. The CDR3 DNA reads as TGCGCCAGCAGCCAGGGGACAGGCAGTAATGAAAAACTGTTTTTT. This codes for CASSQGTGSNEKLFF.

CDR3 loop: CASSLPWDSGGYTF. The CDR3 DNA reads TGTGCCAGCAGTCTCCCCTGGGACAGTGGGGGCTACACCTTC. V and J are TRBV28 and TRBJ1-2; the match to TRBD1 covers 7 bases. Germline lookup yields CDR1 MDHEN and CDR2 SYDVKM. V dropped 5 bases and J dropped 8; count of bases not matched to a gene: 11. CDR3 size: 14 residues.

The rearrangement joins TRBV6-1 to TRBJ2-1; TRBD1 is a possible D gene (5 bases). V lost 4 bases and J lost 9, with 16 bases in between. The CDR3 runs to 14 residues. Germline V gene sequence: CDR1 MNHNS, CDR2 SASEGT. The CDR3 DNA is TGTGCCAGCAGTGTGGTTCAGGGTGTCGGTGAGCAGTTCTTC. Translation: CASSVVQGVGEQFF.

This chain uses TRBV29-1 with TRBJ1-1; D gene uncertain. There are 12 residues in the CDR3. Germline values: CDR1 SQVTM, CDR2 ANQGSEA. CDR3 protein: CSAISKNTEAFF. The CDR3 DNA follows: TGCAGTGCCATCTCAAAGAACACTGAAGCTTTCTTT. Looking up the rest from reference TRBV29-1 and TRBJ1-1 gives the full variable domain: SAVISQKPSRDICQRGTSLTIQCQVDSQVTMMFWYRQQPGQSLTLIATANQGSEATYESGFVIDKFPISRPNLTFSTLTVSNMSPEDSSIYLCSAISKNTEAFFGQGTRLTVV.

This clone was seen only a few times. V and J are TRBV29-1 and TRBJ1-2, with TRBD1 as a possible D gene (5 bases). There are 11 residues in the CDR3. CDR1 and CDR2 from the germline V gene are SQVTM and ANQGSEA. V lost 4 bases to trimming and J lost 4 bases, with 7 bases between them. This CDR3 is CSVATGYGYTF. Written as DNA, the CDR3 is TGCAGCGTTGCCACAGGCTATGGCTACACCTTC.

This clone has just a few counts. V is TRBV7-9 and J is TRBJ2-7; tentatively, D is TRBD2 (5 bases). Germline loops: CDR1 SEHNR, CDR2 FQNEAQ (reference sequence). There are 15 residues in the CDR3. The V gene lost 1 base and the J gene lost 3 bases, with 13 bases spanning the gap. CDR3 sequence: CASSLGFQAGYEQYF. CDR3 sequence (DNA): TGTGCCAGCAGCTTAGGTTTCCAGGCGGGCTACGAGCAGTACTTC. Combining the CDR3 with reference TRBV7-9 and TRBJ2-7 gives the whole variable domain DTGVSQNPRHKITKRGQNVTFRCDPISEHNRLYWYRQTLGQGPEFLTYFQNEAQLEKSRLLSDRFSAERPKGSFSTLEIQRTEQGDSAMYLCASSLGFQAGYEQYFGPGTRLTVT.

The chain links TRBV19 to TRBJ2-7; 9 bases fit TRBD1. Germline assignment: CDR1 LNHDA and CDR2 SQIVND (reference sequence). There are 13 residues in the CDR3. V lost 6 bases, J lost 2 bases, and 2 bases stayed unmatched. The CDR3, as DNA: TGTGCCAGTAGCCGGGACAGGGCCTACGAGCAGTACTTC. Amino acids: CASSRDRAYEQYF.

The chain has TRBV19 and TRBJ1-1; D gene ambiguous. Trimming stripped 3 bases from V and 8 bases from J, with 19 bases between. The CDR3 runs 15 residues. The germline CDR1 and CDR2 sequences are LNHDA and SQIVND (reference sequence). CDR3 nucleotide sequence: TGTGCCAGTAGTATGGAGGTCTCCAGTCCGGGGGAAGCTTTCTTT. Translated: CASSMEVSSPGEAFF.

This rearrangement joins TRBV18 to TRBJ1-5; D call uncertain. Germline loops: CDR1 KGHSH, CDR2 LQKENI. V lost 3 bases, J lost 0 bases, and 6 bases lay in between. This CDR3 region has 14 residues. CDR3 region: CASSPQNSNQPQHF. In DNA, the CDR3 is TGTGCCAGCTCACCGCAAAATAGCAATCAGCCCCAGCATTTT.

The chain has TRBV4-2 and TRBJ2-7; 7 bases map to TRBD2. Trimming cost V 4 bases and J 3 bases; bases outside gene matches: 9. This CDR3 region has 15 residues. Looked up from germline, CDR1 is LGHNA and CDR2 is YNFKEQ. DNA for the CDR3: TGTGCCAGCAGCCTTGGGGGGGAGAGAGGCTACGAGCAGTACTTC. Translating gives CASSLGGERGYEQYF.

The rearrangement uses TRBV6-6 and TRBJ2-1; 13 bases line up with TRBD2. Germline CDR1 MNHNY, CDR2 SVGAGI (reference sequence). The length of the CDR3 is 15 residues. V shed 5 bases and J 6 bases; nucleotides not matched to a gene: 4. As DNA, the CDR3 is TGTGCCAGCAGTGGGGGACTAGCGGGAATCAATGAGCAGTTCTTC. This gives the protein CASSGGLAGINEQFF.

The chain employs TRBV7-2 and TRBJ1-1; 8 nucleotides match TRBD1. With 11 bases clipped from V and 2 bases from J, the junction kept 7 bases outside the gene matches. Looked up from germline, CDR1 is SGHTA and CDR2 is FQGNSA. The CDR3 extends over 13 amino acids. This CDR3 is CALRQGINTEAFF. CDR3 DNA: TGTGCCTTACGACAGGGGATAAACACTGAAGCTTTCTTT.

The rearrangement links TRBV27 to TRBJ2-2; D uncertain. The ends were cut back, 0 bases at V and 0 bases at J, with 5 bases in the middle. Looked up from germline, CDR1 is MNHEY and CDR2 is SMNVEV (reference sequence). The CDR3 spans 15 residues. The CDR3 bases are TGTGCCAGCAGTTTATCCCCCGCGAACACCGGGGAGCTGTTTTTT. Translating gives CASSLSPANTGELFF.

The gene calls are TRBV5-1 and TRBJ1-5; D is ambiguous. This CDR3 is 13 amino acids long. V was shortened by 0 bases and J by 6 bases, with 7 bases between the two germline ends. CDR1 SGHRS and CDR2 YFSETQ come from the germline V gene. The DNA for the CDR3 is TGCGCCAGCAGCTTGGGTTTAGGTCAGCCCCAGCATTTT. As protein: CASSLGLGQPQHF.

The CDR3 region is CSVVLASGRIYVEQYF. The CDR3 nucleotides read TGCAGCGTTGTTCTGGCTAGCGGGAGGATCTACGTTGAGCAGTACTTC. This chain joins TRBV29-1 and TRBJ2-7; 11 positions agree with TRBD2. V dropped 4 bases and J dropped 7; count of bases not matched to a gene: 15. The CDR3 sequence is 16 residues long. Germline CDR1 is SQVTM and CDR2 is ANQGSEA.

This clone appeared a few times. V gene TRBV19 combines with J gene TRBJ2-7, with D uncertain. CDR3 length equals 13 residues. V lost 5 bases and J 4 bases, leaving 12 bases between the germline ends. The V gene's germline CDR1 is LNHDA and CDR2 SQIVND (reference sequence). The chain's CDR3 is CASSARGWYEQYF. The CDR3 region has the DNA TGTGCCAGTAGTGCCCGAGGCTGGTACGAGCAGTACTTC.

This chain links TRBV10-2 with TRBJ2-5; D uncertain. V was cut by 4 bases and J by 2 bases, with 8 bases left in between. Germline CDR1 reads WSHSY; CDR2 reads SAAADI. The CDR3 totals 13 residues. Here the CDR3 reads CASSVGSQETQYF. The CDR3, as DNA: TGCGCCAGCAGTGTCGGCAGTCAAGAGACCCAGTACTTC.

J is TRBJ1-4 and V is TRBV5-1; possibly TRBD1 for D (5 bases). Trimming removed 3 bases at V and 2 bases at J, with 20 bases between. In germline, CDR1 is SGHRS, CDR2 YFSETQ. The CDR3 is made up of 18 amino acids. This CDR3 reads CASSSSGEGSLTNEKLFF. For the CDR3, the DNA is TGCGCCAGCAGCTCCTCCGGGGAGGGGAGTTTGACTAATGAAAAACTGTTTTTT. Variable domain in full (rest from reference TRBV5-1 and TRBJ1-4): KAGVTQTPRYLIKTRGQQVTLSCSPISGHRSVSWYQQTPGQGLQFLFEYFSETQRNKGNFPGRFSGRQFSNSRSEMNVSTLELGDSALYLCASSSSGEGSLTNEKLFFGSGTQLSVL.

The chain combines TRBV19 with TRBJ1-5, with 7 bases that match TRBD1. V gave up 3 bases and J gave up 4 bases; unmatched junction bases: 9. This CDR3 has 16 residues. CDR1 and CDR2 (germline): LNHDA, SQIVND (reference sequence). The CDR3 DNA reads TGTGCCAGTAGTATTAGTGGGGGGGGACAGAATCAGCCCCAGCATTTT. Amino acids: CASSISGGGQNQPQHF.

This clone was recorded once. The chain combines TRBV5-6 with TRBJ1-2, with 7 nucleotides matching TRBD1. The CDR3 runs 14 residues. With 0 bases clipped from V and 4 bases from J, the junction kept 3 bases outside the gene matches. Per the germline V gene, CDR1 is SGHDT and CDR2 is YYEEEE. Here the CDR3 reads CASSLERDSYGYTF. The CDR3 DNA reads TGTGCCAGCAGCTTGGAGAGGGACAGCTATGGCTACACCTTC.

The chain employs TRBV5-1 and TRBJ1-1; D gene unclear. Deletions cut 5 bases from V and 3 bases from J, with 14 bases between. The CDR3 length is 14 residues. The germline CDR1 and CDR2 sequences are SGHRS and YFSETQ. As DNA, the CDR3 is TGCGCCAGCAGTTTCGAGCACGGGTACACTGAAGCTTTCTTT. Protein sequence: CASSFEHGYTEAFF.

The chain is built from TRBV9 and TRBJ1-1, with unresolved D. The CDR3 is 13 amino acids. Deletions cut 0 bases from V and 0 bases from J, with 3 bases between. Germline V CDR1 and CDR2: SGDLS, YYNGEE. As DNA, the CDR3 is TGTGCCAGCAGCGTAGACCTGAACACTGAAGCTTTCTTT. It translates to CASSVDLNTEAFF.

The chain has TRBV5-4 and TRBJ1-6; D is perhaps TRBD1 (5 bases). Trimming pared 2 bases from V and 7 bases from J, leaving 13 bases between. The length of the CDR3 is 15 residues. CDR1 SGHNT and CDR2 YYREEE come from the germline V gene (reference sequence). The DNA for the CDR3 is TGTGCCAGCAGCTTAGACGGGGGAGGAAATTCACCCCTCCACTTT. Translating gives CASSLDGGGNSPLHF.

This chain links TRBV29-1 with TRBJ2-2; 8 bases match TRBD1. With 4 bases clipped from V and 1 base from J, the junction kept 5 bases outside the gene matches. The CDR3 spans 15 residues. From germline, CDR1 is SQVTM and CDR2 ANQGSEA. The CDR3 loop is CSVGGGQGNTGELFF. In DNA form, the CDR3 reads TGCAGCGTTGGGGGAGGACAGGGGAACACCGGGGAGCTGTTTTTT.

The J gene is TRBJ2-1, the V gene TRBV4-1; TRBD2 agrees at 12 bases. The CDR3 length is 16 residues. Trimming cost V 1 base and J 7 bases; bases outside gene matches: 5. CDR1 is MGHRA, CDR2 YSYEKL, per germline. CDR3 sequence: CASSQVGLAGRNEQFF. CDR3 coding DNA: TGCGCCAGCAGCCAAGTCGGACTAGCGGGAAGGAATGAGCAGTTCTTC.

The CDR3 protein is CASSVGLGELFF. The CDR3 DNA follows: TGTGCCAGCAGTGTCGGGCTAGGGGAGCTGTTTTTT. The J gene is TRBJ2-2, the V gene TRBV2; D not certain. Deletions cut 4 bases from V and 8 bases from J, with 8 bases between. This CDR3 comprises 12 residues. CDR1 and CDR2 (germline): SNHLY, FYNNEI.

The rearrangement links TRBV6-5 to TRBJ2-7; 12 nucleotides align to TRBD2. Germline V gives CDR1 MNHEY, CDR2 SVGAGI. After removal of 2 bases from V and 6 bases from J, the junction contained 5 bases not matched to a gene. This CDR3 comprises 15 residues. CDR3 sequence: CASSYTGLAGIEQYF. DNA of the CDR3: TGTGCCAGCAGTTACACGGGACTAGCGGGTATCGAGCAGTACTTC.

The chain carries TRBV11-2 and TRBJ2-7; 9 bases align to TRBD1. CDR3 size: 15 residues. The germline V gene has CDR1 SGHAT and CDR2 FQNNGV. The ends lost 5 bases at V and 5 bases at J; junction bases unmatched: 10. The chain's CDR3 is CASSNLRDRVHEQYF. The CDR3 bases are TGTGCCAGCAGCAACCTCCGGGACAGGGTCCACGAGCAGTACTTC.

CDR3 in amino acids: CASSLKSRAGLADQETQYF. As DNA, the CDR3 is TGCGCCAGCAGCCTCAAGTCACGGGCGGGACTAGCGGACCAAGAGACCCAGTACTTC. The chain links TRBV4-1 to TRBJ2-5, with 11 bases matching TRBD2. The CDR3 totals 19 residues. Per germline, CDR1 MGHRA and CDR2 YSYEKL. V lost 4 bases to trimming and J lost 0 bases; unmatched junction nucleotides: 13.